This T cell receptor (beta chain) derives from a study of blood T cell repertoires in COVID-19. Whole-study context: The origin of the acute and convalescent COVID-19 samples was the United States, Italy and Spain.

In the authors' workflow: By means of reference gene primer amplification, nucleated cell counts were estimated. Produced via immunoSEQ multiplex PCR; TCRdb's table is partial and in-frame only. V and J calls and clone size are given by that table; D and trimming were obtained from the DNA. The sample records over 250,000 clones, approximately 89% being singletons. Remarks on this clone: Different DNA sequences within this sample yield the same CDR3.

Germline-derived CDR1 and CDR2 are SGHRS and YFSETQ. V gave up 4 bases and J gave up 3 bases; unmatched junction bases: 3. This CDR3 region has 14 residues. Sequenced: PBMCs or T cells enriched from blood (not recorded which). J is TRBJ1-1 and V is TRBV5-1; 10 bases are shared with TRBD1. The sequence was obtained from a woman aged 60 to 75 who had recovered from COVID-19. CDR3 in amino acids: CASSLGTGDTEAFF. Written as DNA, the CDR3 is TGCGCCAGCAGCCTCGGGACAGGGGACACTGAAGCTTTCTTT.